These T cell receptor beta chains were read from a single sample in a study of blood T cell repertoires in COVID-19. The protocol was immunoSEQ multiplex PCR, while the TCRdb copy is restricted to in-frame clones and leaves out a portion. The profile shows roughly 160,000 clones, about four fifths of them singletons. Sequences were obtained from peripheral blood. The receptors originated from an older woman with COVID-19, enrolled during active disease. Each CDR3 is given with its conserved first and last residue. The order of the fields is V gene, clone size, D gene, J gene, CDR3 protein, CDR3 DNA. D genes are given only for firm matches. Not all rows give a size; the values are once, few, many and, for expanded clones, a class.

v_call: TRBV5-5; clone_size: .; d_call: .; j_call: TRBJ2-5; cdr3_aa: CASSRGLRQETQYF; cdr3_nt: TGTGCCAGCAGCCGGGGACTTAGGCAAGAGACCCAGTACTTC
v_call: TRBV5-4; clone_size: .; d_call: TRBD1; j_call: TRBJ2-5; cdr3_aa: CASSLDRGAQETQYF; cdr3_nt: TGTGCCAGCAGCTTGGACAGGGGGGCCCAAGAGACCCAGTACTTC
v_call: TRBV19; clone_size: .; d_call: .; j_call: TRBJ2-7; cdr3_aa: CASSSSRVDEQYF; cdr3_nt: TGTGCCAGTAGTTCGAGCAGGGTCGACGAGCAGTACTTC
v_call: TRBV29-1; clone_size: .; d_call: .; j_call: TRBJ1-3; cdr3_aa: CSVQDTTLGNTIYF; cdr3_nt: TGCAGCGTGCAGGACACGACCCTGGGGAACACCATATATTTT
v_call: TRBV6-2/TRBV6-3; clone_size: .; d_call: .; j_call: TRBJ1-6; cdr3_aa: CASSHQGSSYNSPLHF; cdr3_nt: TGTGCCAGCAGTCACCAAGGGAGCTCCTATAATTCACCCCTCCACTTT
v_call: TRBV28; clone_size: .; d_call: .; j_call: TRBJ2-4; cdr3_aa: CASIERGSGAKNIQYF; cdr3_nt: TGTGCCAGCATAGAAAGGGGGAGTGGAGCCAAAAACATTCAGTACTTC
v_call: TRBV23-1; clone_size: .; d_call: .; j_call: TRBJ1-1; cdr3_aa: CASSQLGELNTEAFF; cdr3_nt: TGCGCCAGCAGTCAACTCGGGGAACTGAACACTGAAGCTTTCTTT
v_call: TRBV27; clone_size: .; d_call: TRBD1; j_call: TRBJ2-3; cdr3_aa: CASGTGGDTQYF; cdr3_nt: TGTGCCAGCGGGACAGGGGGGGATACGCAGTATTTT
v_call: TRBV18; clone_size: once; d_call: .; j_call: TRBJ1-2; cdr3_aa: CASSPSGRRVYGYTF; cdr3_nt: TGTGCCAGCTCACCAAGCGGCAGGCGAGTCTATGGCTACACCTTC
v_call: TRBV4-2; clone_size: .; d_call: .; j_call: TRBJ2-5; cdr3_aa: CASSQEGDLYQETQYF; cdr3_nt: TGTGCCAGCAGCCAAGAGGGCGACCTGTACCAAGAGACCCAGTACTTC
v_call: TRBV5-1; clone_size: .; d_call: .; j_call: TRBJ2-5; cdr3_aa: CASSIGAGGTQETQYF; cdr3_nt: TGCGCCAGCAGCATCGGTGCAGGGGGGACCCAAGAGACCCAGTACTTC
v_call: TRBV2; clone_size: once; d_call: .; j_call: TRBJ2-7; cdr3_aa: CASRSTYEQYF; cdr3_nt: TGTGCCAGCAGGTCTACCTACGAGCAGTACTTC
v_call: TRBV5-1; clone_size: .; d_call: .; j_call: TRBJ1-1; cdr3_aa: CASSLTVNTEAFF; cdr3_nt: TGCGCCAGCAGCTTGACGGTGAACACTGAAGCTTTCTTT
v_call: TRBV6-1; clone_size: .; d_call: .; j_call: TRBJ1-2; cdr3_aa: CASSELAGPYGYTF; cdr3_nt: TGTGCCAGCAGTGAATTGGCAGGCCCTTATGGCTACACCTTC
v_call: TRBV18; clone_size: once; d_call: TRBD1; j_call: TRBJ2-3; cdr3_aa: CASSPEGTANPFADTQYF; cdr3_nt: TGTGCCAGCTCACCGGAAGGGACAGCTAACCCCTTTGCAGATACGCAGTATTTT
v_call: TRBV7-9; clone_size: few; d_call: .; j_call: TRBJ1-4; cdr3_aa: CASSLGREDEKLFF; cdr3_nt: TGTGCCAGCAGCTTAGGGAGGGAGGATGAAAAACTGTTTTTT
v_call: TRBV19; clone_size: .; d_call: .; j_call: TRBJ2-7; cdr3_aa: CASRETGSSYEQYF; cdr3_nt: TGTGCCAGTAGGGAAACAGGGTCCTCCTACGAGCAGTACTTC
v_call: TRBV5-4; clone_size: .; d_call: .; j_call: TRBJ2-7; cdr3_aa: CASSLDRPYEQYF; cdr3_nt: TGTGCCAGCAGCTTGGACAGGCCTTACGAGCAGTACTTC
v_call: TRBV7-3; clone_size: once; d_call: .; j_call: TRBJ2-5; cdr3_aa: CASSLTRGPQETQYF; cdr3_nt: TGTGCCAGCAGCTTAACCAGGGGCCCCCAAGAGACCCAGTACTTC
v_call: TRBV5-5; clone_size: .; d_call: .; j_call: TRBJ2-2; cdr3_aa: CASSLYSRGTGELFF; cdr3_nt: TGTGCCAGCAGCTTGTACTCTAGAGGGACCGGGGAGCTGTTTTTT
v_call: TRBV7-9; clone_size: .; d_call: .; j_call: TRBJ2-3; cdr3_aa: CASSLATMSTDTQYF; cdr3_nt: TGTGCCAGCAGCTTAGCCACAATGAGCACAGATACGCAGTATTTT
v_call: TRBV2; clone_size: many; d_call: .; j_call: TRBJ1-3; cdr3_aa: CASSGQSSGNTIYF; cdr3_nt: TGTGCCAGCAGTGGACAGAGCTCTGGAAACACCATATATTTT
v_call: TRBV6-5; clone_size: .; d_call: .; j_call: TRBJ1-6; cdr3_aa: CASSYSRDNSPLHF; cdr3_nt: TGTGCCAGCAGTTACTCCAGGGATAATTCACCCCTCCACTTT
v_call: TRBV2; clone_size: .; d_call: .; j_call: TRBJ1-6; cdr3_aa: CASSGRQASNSPLHF; cdr3_nt: TGTGCCAGCAGTGGACGACAGGCCTCAAATTCACCCCTCCACTTT
v_call: TRBV4-2; clone_size: .; d_call: .; j_call: TRBJ1-2; cdr3_aa: CASSQPGGYGYTF; cdr3_nt: TGTGCCAGCAGCCAACCCGGGGGCTATGGCTACACCTTC
v_call: TRBV3-1/TRBV3-2; clone_size: few; d_call: .; j_call: TRBJ1-6; cdr3_aa: CASSQARASISPLHF; cdr3_nt: TGTGCCAGCAGCCAAGCCAGGGCCAGCATTTCACCCCTCCACTTT
v_call: TRBV5-1; clone_size: .; d_call: .; j_call: TRBJ1-1; cdr3_aa: CASSVGGSANTEAFF; cdr3_nt: TGCGCCAGCAGCGTAGGCGGGAGCGCGAACACTGAAGCTTTCTTT
v_call: TRBV4-2; clone_size: .; d_call: TRBD1; j_call: TRBJ2-1; cdr3_aa: CASSQEGTGGAYNEQFF; cdr3_nt: TGTGCCAGCAGCCAAGAAGGGACAGGGGGCGCCTACAATGAGCAGTTCTTC
v_call: TRBV4-2; clone_size: .; d_call: .; j_call: TRBJ1-2; cdr3_aa: CASSQGLRVGRDYGYTF; cdr3_nt: TGTGCCAGCAGCCAAGGGCTTCGCGTGGGCAGGGACTATGGCTACACCTTC
v_call: TRBV29-1; clone_size: few; d_call: .; j_call: TRBJ2-2; cdr3_aa: CSVEGAIMTGELFF; cdr3_nt: TGCAGCGTTGAGGGAGCGATCATGACCGGGGAGCTGTTTTTT
v_call: TRBV18; clone_size: .; d_call: .; j_call: TRBJ1-3; cdr3_aa: CASSGGPGRAGNTIYF; cdr3_nt: TGTGCCAGCTCAGGTGGGCCCGGGAGGGCTGGAAACACCATATATTTT
v_call: TRBV5-1; clone_size: .; d_call: .; j_call: TRBJ2-3; cdr3_aa: CASSLVGSYTDTQYF; cdr3_nt: TGCGCCAGCAGCTTGGTTGGCTCGTACACAGATACGCAGTATTTT
v_call: TRBV12-3/TRBV12-4; clone_size: .; d_call: .; j_call: TRBJ1-1; cdr3_aa: CASSLGGRTEAFF; cdr3_nt: TGTGCCAGCAGCTTAGGGGGGCGCACTGAAGCTTTCTTT
v_call: TRBV5-4; clone_size: .; d_call: TRBD1; j_call: TRBJ2-2; cdr3_aa: CASRRRTGANTGELFF; cdr3_nt: TGTGCCAGCAGGAGACGGACAGGAGCGAACACCGGGGAGCTGTTTTTT
v_call: TRBV11-3; clone_size: .; d_call: .; j_call: TRBJ1-1; cdr3_aa: CASTSGRVGDTEAFF; cdr3_nt: TGTGCCAGCACCTCGGGGAGGGTTGGGGACACTGAAGCTTTCTTT
v_call: TRBV6-5; clone_size: .; d_call: TRBD1; j_call: TRBJ2-1; cdr3_aa: CASSPTGFPYNEQFF; cdr3_nt: TGTGCCAGCAGCCCGACAGGGTTCCCCTACAATGAGCAGTTCTTC
v_call: TRBV12-3/TRBV12-4; clone_size: few; d_call: .; j_call: TRBJ1-3; cdr3_aa: CASSRTARNTIYF; cdr3_nt: TGTGCCAGCAGTCGGACAGCTAGAAACACCATATATTTT